This TCR beta chain originates from a study of identical twins. General observations from the study: Conclusions were drawn cross-sectionally by statistical analysis, without following the same donors.

cDNA molecules carried unique molecular identifiers, and template switching added a universal primer site. TCRdb analysed the 5' RACE reads with MiXCR anew, one entry per CDR3 protein. The sample lists roughly 690,000 distinct CDR3 sequences; around 20% were seen once. Germline assignment: CDR1 MNHEY and CDR2 SVGEGT. V was cut by 5 bases and J by 14 bases, with 13 bases left in between. The CDR3 is 11 residues long. On this clonotype: What it binds is unknown.

The data were also submitted as part of a second study, on T cells expressing NK-cell markers. That publication notes: Certain NKG2C+ T cell clones were expanded, and their HCMV specificity remained unclear.

The sample was PBMCs. The sequence was collected from a woman aged 18-29 years in good health. J is TRBJ2-1 and V is TRBV6-2 or TRBV6-3, with D hard to call. The CDR3 coding sequence is TGTGCCAGCAGTCCGGGCATTGGGGAGTTCTTC. Protein product: CASSPGIGEFF.